This T cell receptor beta chain is drawn from a study of T cells in localized non-small cell lung cancer. Data came from immunoSEQ multiplex PCR; TCRdb stores just in-frame clones and leaves some out. The data show under 6,500 clones, 45% seen once. The table lists this clone with a few counts. The antigen is undetermined. The study's findings and limits: A raised T cell density in blood coincided with lengthier overall survival. Exceeding tumor, uninvolved adjacent lung had the highest T cell clonality. Only one tumor region was sequenced, so heterogeneity remains possible. Across samples, adjacent lung featured a median roughly 61 of the top 100 tumor clones.

Unmatched junction bases numbered 1, after V lost 1 base and J lost 11 bases. The CDR3 has 12 amino acids. In germline, CDR1 is GTSNPN, CDR2 SVGIG (reference sequence). The TCR comes from a man aged 35 to 69 with stage I lung adenocarcinoma. The source was lung tumor tissue, collected before any cancer treatment. V usage is TRBV30 and J usage is TRBJ2-1; TRBD2 matches 11 bases. CDR3 DNA: TGTGCCTGGAGTGGACTAGCGGGGCAGCAGTTCTTC. Protein product: CAWSGLAGQQFF.